This is a list of T cell receptor beta chains from one sample in a study of blood T cell repertoires in COVID-19. Repertoires were generated with immunoSEQ multiplex PCR, while TCRdb's copy carries only in-frame clones and drops some. The sample contains over 200,000 clones, roughly 76% of which appear only once. Material: peripheral blood. Receptor source: a human donor in a cohort sampled during active COVID-19. Both conserved end residues are trimmed from each CDR3. The order of the fields is V gene, J gene, clone size, CDR3 protein. Not every row has a clone size; where given, it reads once, few, many or a size class.

V: TRBV4-3
J: TRBJ1-5
size: NA
CDR3: ASSQDSAGGLGNQPQH

V: TRBV9
J: TRBJ2-7
size: NA
CDR3: ASSVRLAGAPSSYEQY

V: TRBV11-2
J: TRBJ2-7
size: NA
CDR3: ASTRQASYEQY

V: TRBV6-5
J: TRBJ2-7
size: NA
CDR3: ASRAGTHYEQY

V: TRBV6-5
J: TRBJ1-2
size: NA
CDR3: ASRSGVDYGYT

V: TRBV13
J: TRBJ1-1
size: NA
CDR3: ASSKRTGGFTEAF

V: TRBV30
J: TRBJ2-7
size: once
CDR3: AWSVSRLEVYEQY

V: TRBV4-1
J: TRBJ2-7
size: NA
CDR3: ASSQDPTSGSTYEQY

V: TRBV9
J: TRBJ1-1
size: once
CDR3: ASSASPGNTEAF

V: TRBV29-1
J: TRBJ1-2
size: NA
CDR3: SVDAGTAYGYT

V: TRBV28
J: TRBJ1-3
size: NA
CDR3: ASSSSGTSNTIY

V: TRBV19
J: TRBJ2-1
size: NA
CDR3: ASSIRGITYNEQF

V: TRBV12-3/TRBV12-4
J: TRBJ2-1
size: NA
CDR3: ASRSDSGEQF

V: TRBV9
J: TRBJ2-2
size: NA
CDR3: ASSASLAGSLRELF

V: TRBV5-1
J: TRBJ1-6
size: NA
CDR3: ASSGDRSDPPLH

V: TRBV7-9
J: TRBJ2-7
size: NA
CDR3: ASSDNTGTSREQY

V: TRBV2
J: TRBJ2-7
size: NA
CDR3: ASGGKGAIYEQY

V: TRBV11-2
J: TRBJ2-7
size: once
CDR3: ASPYGRGGKFSYEQY

V: TRBV19
J: TRBJ2-5
size: NA
CDR3: ASRSGSGLAGETQY

V: TRBV3-1/TRBV3-2
J: TRBJ1-2
size: NA
CDR3: ASSFGQGHYGYT

V: TRBV9
J: TRBJ1-2
size: many
CDR3: ASSLPNYGYT

V: TRBV7-2
J: TRBJ1-5
size: NA
CDR3: ASSLGTGTGQPQH

V: TRBV18
J: TRBJ1-5
size: NA
CDR3: ASSPSDRAIPPQH

V: TRBV27
J: TRBJ2-7
size: once
CDR3: ASRGLALGEQY

V: TRBV6-5
J: TRBJ1-1
size: NA
CDR3: ASRRGQGVTEAF

V: TRBV2
J: TRBJ2-7
size: NA
CDR3: ASSGAHWEQY

V: TRBV19
J: TRBJ2-7
size: few
CDR3: ASSPGLAGYEQY

V: TRBV19
J: TRBJ1-1
size: NA
CDR3: ASSILRGQGRGEAF

V: TRBV9
J: TRBJ2-7
size: NA
CDR3: ARRVAGGLAGFYEQY

V: TRBV11-2
J: TRBJ1-1
size: NA
CDR3: ASSLGGAQGRIEAF

V: TRBV7-3
J: TRBJ1-1
size: NA
CDR3: ASRSDRLNTEAF